Listed here is a single T cell receptor (beta chain). Its antigen is undetermined. The sample is drawn from a study of shared clonotypes between healthy human individuals. Study in general: Those who served as donors were a couple of women and a few men between the ages of 18 and 49. Per donor, CD8 memory used one plate, CD8 naive used two, CD4 memory used three and CD4 naive used three.

Terminally differentiated effector memory CD45RA+ cells were excluded from the naive CD8 cells, which were CD45RO-negative and positively selected for CCR7. Within Nashville, Tennessee resided all donors, each a Caucasian adult. Study conclusions and caveats: The study found lower generation probabilities in non-shared clonotypes than in those shared by all four donors.

Germline CDR1 is MNHEY and CDR2 is SVGAGI. The CDR3 is 16 residues long. V was clipped by 0 bases and J by 2 bases; unmatched bases: 7. Sequencing used immunoSEQ multiplex PCR; TCRdb keeps in-frame clones, though not all of them. The sample consists of 660,000 or so clones, about 96% of them appearing once. The sequence was collected from a woman aged 30 to 39 in good health. The sequenced sample consisted of naive CD8+ T cells sorted from blood. The V and J genes are TRBV6-5 and TRBJ2-7; 7 nucleotides agree with TRBD1. The CDR3 sequence is CASSYSGGEKTYEQYF. The DNA for the CDR3 is TGTGCCAGCAGTTACTCAGGGGGCGAAAAAACCTACGAGCAGTACTTC.